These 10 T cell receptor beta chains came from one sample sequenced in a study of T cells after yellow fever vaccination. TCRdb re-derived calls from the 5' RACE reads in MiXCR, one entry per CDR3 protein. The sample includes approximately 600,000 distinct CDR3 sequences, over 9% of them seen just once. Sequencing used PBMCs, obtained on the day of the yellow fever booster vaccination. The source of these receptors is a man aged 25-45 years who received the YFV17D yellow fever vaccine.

The CDR3 DNA follows: TGTGCCAGCAGTTTGGGGAGGCCCCAAGCCGGGGAGCTGTTTTTT. Amino acids: CASSLGRPQAGELFF. The chain employs TRBV28 and TRBJ2-2; D perhaps matches TRBD2 (6 bases). Germline CDR1 reads MDHEN; CDR2 reads SYDVKM. V shed 3 bases and J shed 6 bases, with 14 bases lying between them. This CDR3 region has 15 residues.

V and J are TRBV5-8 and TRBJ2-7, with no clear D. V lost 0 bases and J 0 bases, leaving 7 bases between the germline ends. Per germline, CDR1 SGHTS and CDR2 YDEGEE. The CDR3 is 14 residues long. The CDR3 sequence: CASSLGWSSYEQYF. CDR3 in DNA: TGTGCCAGCAGCTTGGGTTGGAGCTCCTACGAGCAGTACTTC.

The chain's CDR3 is CASSALTNQVSTGETQYF. The CDR3 nucleotides read TGTGCCAGCAGCGCGCTAACAAATCAGGTCTCCACAGGAGAGACCCAGTACTTC. The V call is TRBV11-2, the J call TRBJ2-5; D may be TRBD1 (5 bases). V was clipped by 5 bases and J by 4 bases, with 26 bases between them. The CDR3 consists of 18 residues. Germline V gene sequence: CDR1 SGHAT, CDR2 FQNNGV.

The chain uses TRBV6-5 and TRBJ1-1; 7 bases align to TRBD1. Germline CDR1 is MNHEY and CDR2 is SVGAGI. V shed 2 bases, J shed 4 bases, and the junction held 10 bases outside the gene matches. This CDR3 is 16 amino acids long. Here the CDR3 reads CASSYRDRTRRTEAFF. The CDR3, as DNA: TGTGCCAGCAGTTACCGGGACAGAACCCGGCGCACTGAAGCTTTCTTT.

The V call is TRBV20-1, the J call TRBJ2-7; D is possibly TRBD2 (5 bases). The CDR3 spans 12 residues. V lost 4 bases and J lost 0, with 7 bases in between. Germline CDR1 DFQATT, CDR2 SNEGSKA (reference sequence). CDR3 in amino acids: CSANGISYEQYF. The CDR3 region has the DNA TGCAGTGCTAACGGGATCTCCTACGAGCAGTACTTC.

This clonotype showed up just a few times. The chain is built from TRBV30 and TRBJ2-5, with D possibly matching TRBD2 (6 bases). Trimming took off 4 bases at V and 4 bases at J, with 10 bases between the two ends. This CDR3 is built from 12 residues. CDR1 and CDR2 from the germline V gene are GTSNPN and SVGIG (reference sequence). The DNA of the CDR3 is TGTGCCTGGAAAGGAGCGGGAGAGACCCAGTACTTC. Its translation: CAWKGAGETQYF.

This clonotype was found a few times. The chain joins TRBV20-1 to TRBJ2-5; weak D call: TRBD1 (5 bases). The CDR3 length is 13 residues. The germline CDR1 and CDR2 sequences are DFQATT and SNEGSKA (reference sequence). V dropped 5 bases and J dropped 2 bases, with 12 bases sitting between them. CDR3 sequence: CSADDRIQETQYF. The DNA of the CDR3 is TGCAGTGCTGATGACAGAATTCAAGAGACCCAGTACTTC.

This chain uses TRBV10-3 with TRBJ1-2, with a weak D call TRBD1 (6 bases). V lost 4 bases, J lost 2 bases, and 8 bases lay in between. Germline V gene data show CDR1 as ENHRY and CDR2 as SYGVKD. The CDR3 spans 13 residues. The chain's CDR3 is CAISGTGNYGYTF. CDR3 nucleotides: TGTGCCATCAGTGGAACAGGGAACTATGGCTACACCTTC.

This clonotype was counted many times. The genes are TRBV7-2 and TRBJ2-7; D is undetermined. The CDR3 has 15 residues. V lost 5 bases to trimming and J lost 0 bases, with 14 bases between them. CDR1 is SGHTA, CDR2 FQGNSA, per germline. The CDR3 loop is CASSAALGGSYEQYF. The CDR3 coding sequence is TGTGCCAGCAGCGCGGCCCTAGGCGGCTCCTACGAGCAGTACTTC. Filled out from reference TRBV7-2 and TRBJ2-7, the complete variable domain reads GAGVSQSPSNKVTEKGKDVELRCDPISGHTALYWYRQSLGQGLEFLIYFQGNSAPDKSGLPSDRFSAERTGGSVSTLTIQRTQQEDSAVYLCASSAALGGSYEQYFGPGTRLTVT.

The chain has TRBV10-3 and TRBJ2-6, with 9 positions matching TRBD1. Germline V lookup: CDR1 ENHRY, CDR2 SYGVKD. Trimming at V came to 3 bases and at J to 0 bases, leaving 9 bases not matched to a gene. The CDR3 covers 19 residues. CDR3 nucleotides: TGTGCCATCAGTGACGCCCTGGGGACAGGGAGCTCTGGGGCCAACGTCCTGACTTTC. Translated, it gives CAISDALGTGSSGANVLTF.